This T cell receptor (beta chain) was sequenced for a study of shared clonotypes between healthy human individuals. About the study: Used for every donor were three CD4 naive, three CD4 memory, two CD8 naive and one CD8 memory plate.

Findings and caveats of the study: Clonotypes shared by all four donors outscored non-shared clonotypes in generation probability.

As regards this clone: Antigen unknown.

TCRdb's copy holds only in-frame clones and misses some; the assay was immunoSEQ multiplex PCR. This sample yields about 2.4 million clones, of which 93% are seen a single time; around 0.37% belongs to the top ten. The CDR3 has 16 residues. V lost 4 bases to trimming and J lost 0 bases; unmatched junction nucleotides: 5. CDR1 SGHRS and CDR2 YFSETQ come from the germline V gene. The TCR was taken from a man aged 18-30 years in good health. Some clones in this sample may be carry-over from other donors' samples. Sequencing was done on a sample of naive CD4+ T cells from PBMCs. Described subset: CD45RA+ positively selected. The chain joins TRBV5-1 to TRBJ2-3; TRBD1 matches at 10 bases. CDR3 protein: CASSPLTGGSTDTQYF. DNA of the CDR3: TGCGCCAGCAGCCCCTTGACAGGGGGCAGCACAGATACGCAGTATTTT. Full variable domain (remainder filled in from reference TRBV5-1 and TRBJ2-3): KAGVTQTPRYLIKTRGQQVTLSCSPISGHRSVSWYQQTPGQGLQFLFEYFSETQRNKGNFPGRFSGRQFSNSRSEMNVSTLELGDSALYLCASSPLTGGSTDTQYFGPGTRLTVL.